These 32 T cell receptor beta chains were all obtained from the same sample, sequenced in a study of high-grade serous ovarian cancer treatment subgroups. TCRdb's table, derived via immunoSEQ multiplex PCR, lists solely in-frame clones and lacks some. The sample records 1,500 to 2,000 clones, roughly 70% being singletons. Tumor tissue was taken before any definitive surgery or chemotherapy was given. What was sequenced was tumor tissue. The receptor set was obtained from a human donor with high-grade serous ovarian cancer.

Only a few counts were recorded for this clone. The chain couples TRBV7-2 to TRBJ2-5; D perhaps matches TRBD1 (5 bases). Trimming took 1 base from V and 7 from J, leaving 13 bases between them. Germline CDR1 is SGHTA and CDR2 is FQGNSA. CDR3 length equals 14 residues. The CDR3, as DNA: TGTGCCAGCAGCTTAGTACAGGCCAGTGGGACCCAGTACTTC. As protein: CASSLVQASGTQYF.

The chain combines TRBV5-4 with TRBJ2-1; D is possibly TRBD1 or TRBD2 (5 bases each). Germline CDR1 is SGHNT and CDR2 is YYREEE (reference sequence). The CDR3 has 16 residues. V gave up 2 bases and J gave up 0 bases, with 12 bases separating them. The CDR3 protein is CASSFPSGSSYNEQFF. In DNA, the CDR3 is TGTGCCAGCAGCTTTCCTTCAGGGAGCTCCTACAATGAGCAGTTCTTC. Combining the CDR3 with reference TRBV5-4 and TRBJ2-1 gives the whole variable domain ETGVTQSPTHLIKTRGQQVTLRCSSQSGHNTVSWYQQALGQGPQFIFQYYREEENGRGNFPPRFSGLQFPNYSSELNVNALELDDSALYLCASSFPSGSSYNEQFFGPGTRLTVL.

The J gene is TRBJ1-2, the V gene TRBV5-1; TRBD1 is a possible D gene (6 bases). CDR1 and CDR2 (germline): SGHRS, YFSETQ. This CDR3 is 12 amino acids long. The germline V and J ends were trimmed by 3 bases and 5 bases, with 8 bases remaining between them. The CDR3 loop reads CASSSTGYGYTF. The CDR3 DNA follows: TGCGCCAGCAGCTCCACAGGGTATGGCTACACCTTC.

J is TRBJ1-3 and V is TRBV10-3; TRBD1 is a possible D gene (5 bases). Germline CDR1 reads ENHRY; CDR2 reads SYGVKD. The CDR3 runs 14 residues. V was trimmed by 3 bases and J by 1 base, leaving 7 bases between them. The CDR3 loop reads CAISDSGSGNTIYF. DNA for the CDR3: TGTGCCATCAGTGACTCAGGGTCTGGAAACACCATATATTTT.

Here the CDR3 reads CARGQGRRNNSPLHF. DNA of the CDR3: TGTGCCAGGGGACAGGGCCGAAGAAATAATTCACCCCTCCACTTT. The rearrangement uses TRBV6-1 and TRBJ1-6, with 9 bases lining up with TRBD1. With V trimmed by 9 bases and J by 5 bases, 8 bases remained unmatched. The CDR3 consists of 15 residues. CDR1 is MNHNS and CDR2 is SASEGT in the germline V gene.

The V and J genes are TRBV4-1 and TRBJ1-1; D remains ambiguous. Germline-derived CDR1 and CDR2 are MGHRA and YSYEKL. V was trimmed by 0 bases and J by 0 bases, leaving 11 bases between them. The CDR3 is 16 residues long. CDR3 nucleotides: TGCGCCAGCAGCCAAGATCAGCACGGCCTGAACACTGAAGCTTTCTTT. Protein sequence: CASSQDQHGLNTEAFF.

This clone has just one count. CDR3 DNA sequence: TGTGCCAGTAGTCCGGGACCGTCTTACGGAAACTACGAGCAGTACTTC. It translates to CASSPGPSYGNYEQYF. V and J are TRBV19 and TRBJ2-7; D may match TRBD1 or TRBD2 (5 bases each). Germline CDR1 and CDR2: LNHDA and SQIVND (reference sequence). V lost 5 bases and J 3 bases, leaving 20 bases between the germline ends. This CDR3 spans 16 amino acids.

This clone is categorized as large. The chain has TRBV4-3 and TRBJ1-3, with D perhaps TRBD1 (5 bases). The CDR3 runs 15 residues. Trimming took 0 bases from V and 0 from J, leaving 6 bases between them. The V gene's germline CDR1 is LGHNA and CDR2 YSLEER. The CDR3 nucleotides read TGCGCCAGCAGCCAAGACACAGGCTCTGGAAACACCATATATTTT. It specifies CASSQDTGSGNTIYF.

The sample holds a few counts of this clone. This sequence joins TRBV11-2 and TRBJ2-2; 11 nucleotides match TRBD1. Germline CDR1 reads SGHAT; CDR2 reads FQNNGV. Trimming cost V 6 bases and J 6 bases; bases outside gene matches: 15. The CDR3 contains 18 residues. The CDR3 DNA follows: TGTGCCAGCAGGCTATTTCATGCCGGGACAGGGGGGTCCGGGGAGCTGTTTTTT. Translated, it gives CASRLFHAGTGGSGELFF.

The chain joins TRBV10-3 to TRBJ2-1, with 8 bases that match TRBD2. The CDR3 is made up of 15 amino acids. The germline V gene has CDR1 ENHRY and CDR2 SYGVKD. V trimming: 0 bases; J trimming: 7 bases; junction bases outside the gene matches: 5. The CDR3 DNA sequence: TGTGCCATCAGTGAGTCGGGACTAGTCGTGAATGAGCAGTTCTTC. It specifies CAISESGLVVNEQFF.

The genes are TRBV11-3 and TRBJ1-4; 8 nucleotides agree with TRBD1. The J segment lost 5 bases and the V segment lost 5 bases, leaving 10 bases of the junction unmatched. The CDR3 covers 16 residues. Germline values: CDR1 SGHNT, CDR2 YENEEA. The CDR3 DNA reads as TGTGCCAGCAGCCCCTACGGACAGGGAGAAAATGAAAAACTGTTTTTT. Translated, it gives CASSPYGQGENEKLFF.

This clone has a single count. The rearrangement joins TRBV4-2 to TRBJ2-1, with 11 bases matching TRBD2. The germline gives CDR1 LGHNA, CDR2 YNFKEQ. This CDR3 is 16 amino acids long. V trimming: 0 bases; J trimming: 8 bases; junction bases outside the gene matches: 6. For the CDR3, the DNA is TGTGCCAGCAGCCAAGATATTAGCGGGGGGGCAGATGAGCAGTTCTTC. This codes for CASSQDISGGADEQFF.

In its sample, this clone was seen a few times. The V gene is TRBV11-2, the J gene TRBJ2-5; 9 nucleotides match TRBD2. CDR1 is SGHAT and CDR2 is FQNNGV in the germline V gene. This CDR3 has 15 residues. Trimming took 1 base from V and 3 from J; bases not matched to a gene: 3. As DNA, the CDR3 is TGTGCCAGCAGCTTAGCTGCGGGAGGGAAAGAGACCCAGTACTTC. Translating gives CASSLAAGGKETQYF.

This clone is classed as hyperexpanded. This CDR3 reads CASSIAAAGGNEFF. CDR3 coding DNA: TGTGCCAGTAGTATAGCGGCAGCGGGAGGGAACGAGTTCTTC. This chain joins TRBV19 and TRBJ2-1; TRBD2 aligns across 10 bases. The junction had 8 bases not matched to a gene; V was cut back by 1 base and J by 14 bases. CDR1 LNHDA and CDR2 SQIVND come from the germline V gene (reference sequence). The CDR3 is made up of 14 amino acids. Looking up the rest from reference TRBV19 and TRBJ2-1 gives the full variable domain: DGGITQSPKYLFRKEGQNVTLSCEQNLNHDAMYWYRQDPGQGLRLIYYSQIVNDFQKGDIAEGYSVSREKKESFPLTVTSAQKNPTAFYLCASSIAAAGGNEFFGPGTRLTVL.

The genes are TRBV11-3 and TRBJ2-5; D is possibly TRBD2 (6 bases). The J call may be wrong; the DNA end is better matched by TRBJ2-7. Germline CDR1 reads SGHNT; CDR2 reads YENEEA. The CDR3 loop spans 16 amino acids. The CDR3 is CASSLFPGESSYEQYF. CDR3 coding DNA: TGTGCCAGCAGCTTGTTCCCGGGGGAAAGCTCCTACGAGCAGTACTTC.

The gene calls are TRBV28 and TRBJ1-1; TRBD1 agrees at 7 bases. V trimming: 6 bases; J trimming: 4 bases; junction bases outside the gene matches: 8. The CDR3 extends over 14 amino acids. Germline CDR1 and CDR2: MDHEN and SYDVKM. DNA of the CDR3: TGTGCCAGCAGAAGTCCCGGGACAGTCACTGAAGCTTTCTTT. It translates to CASRSPGTVTEAFF.

The chain links TRBV2 to TRBJ1-2, with 12 bases identical to TRBD1. The CDR3 spans 17 residues. Germline V lookup: CDR1 SNHLY, CDR2 FYNNEI. The junction had 11 bases not matched to a gene; V was cut back by 5 bases and J by 4 bases. The CDR3 DNA sequence: TGTGCCAGCAGTCCGGGGGGGACAGGGGGCGCCGGCTATGGCTACACCTTC. It encodes CASSPGGTGGAGYGYTF. The full variable domain, its missing parts supplied by reference TRBV2 and TRBJ1-2, is EPEVTQTPSHQVTQMGQEVILRCVPISNHLYFYWYRQILGQKVEFLVSFYNNEISEKSEIFDDQFSVERPDGSNFTLKIRSTKLEDSAMYFCASSPGGTGGAGYGYTFGSGTRLTVV.

The chain couples TRBV5-1 to TRBJ2-5; a possible D gene is TRBD1 (6 bases). Germline V lookup: CDR1 SGHRS, CDR2 YFSETQ. The CDR3 runs 15 residues. V lost 0 bases and J lost 2, with 11 bases in between. CDR3 region: CASSLAVQGQETQYF. The CDR3 DNA reads TGCGCCAGCAGCTTGGCCGTACAGGGACAAGAGACCCAGTACTTC.

For this clone: The junction shows a germline mismatch at one end, possibly a read error. The CDR3 bases are TGTGCCTGGCAAAAATTTCAGGGCACTGATACGCAGTATTTT. It specifies CAWQKFQGTDTQYF. The chain employs TRBV30 and TRBJ2-3, with a tentative D call TRBD1 (5 bases). CDR1 is GTSNPN, CDR2 SVGIG, per germline (reference sequence). This CDR3 region has 14 residues.

V gene TRBV15 combines with J gene TRBJ1-2; 8 bases line up with TRBD1. The trim removed 1 base at V and 1 base at J, leaving 5 bases unmatched. Looked up from germline, CDR1 is LNHNV and CDR2 is YYDKDF (reference sequence). The CDR3 is 16 amino acids. The CDR3 DNA sequence: TGTGCCACCAGCAGAGTTGGACAGGGACTTAACTATGGCTACACCTTC. It is translated as CATSRVGQGLNYGYTF.

The chain recombines TRBV15 with TRBJ2-2, with D unclear. Germline V gives CDR1 LNHNV, CDR2 YYDKDF (reference sequence). Deletions cut 5 bases from V and 1 base from J, with 5 bases between. This CDR3 is 13 amino acids long. DNA of the CDR3: TGTGCCACCAGCCCACAGAACACCGGGGAGCTGTTTTTT. This gives the protein CATSPQNTGELFF. The full variable domain, with the rest looked up from reference TRBV15 and TRBJ2-2, is DAMVIQNPRYQVTQFGKPVTLSCSQTLNHNVMYWYQQKSSQAPKLLFHYYDKDFNNEADTPDNFQSRRPNTSFCFLDIRSPGLGDTAMYLCATSPQNTGELFFGEGSRLTVL.

This chain joins TRBV2 and TRBJ1-1; no reliable D call. CDR1 and CDR2 (germline): SNHLY, FYNNEI. The CDR3 has 14 amino acids. Trimming left V 1 base short and J 5 bases short, with 11 bases between. CDR3 nucleotides: TGTGCCAGCAGTGAAGAGGCGGCGATGACTGAAGCTTTCTTT. Translation: CASSEEAAMTEAFF. Based on the CDR3 plus reference TRBV2 and TRBJ1-1, the full variable domain is EPEVTQTPSHQVTQMGQEVILRCVPISNHLYFYWYRQILGQKVEFLVSFYNNEISEKSEIFDDQFSVERPDGSNFTLKIRSTKLEDSAMYFCASSEEAAMTEAFFGQGTRLTVV.

The V gene is TRBV6-5, the J gene TRBJ1-6; 7 nucleotides line up with TRBD1. This CDR3 has 14 amino acids. Germline CDR1 and CDR2: MNHEY and SVGAGI. V lost 5 bases and J lost 6; bases outside the gene matches: 4. This chain's CDR3 is CASSTTGSNSPLHF. As DNA, the CDR3 is TGTGCCAGCAGTACGACAGGGAGTAATTCACCCCTCCACTTT.

This clone was counted once. V usage is TRBV7-2 and J usage is TRBJ2-7; D remains ambiguous. CDR3 length equals 13 residues. V shed 8 bases and J shed 0 bases, with 11 bases lying between them. CDR1 and CDR2 from the germline V gene are SGHTA and FQGNSA. The CDR3 here is CASGQLSSYEQYF. The CDR3 bases are TGTGCCAGCGGCCAGCTGAGCTCCTACGAGCAGTACTTC.

This rearrangement joins TRBV29-1 to TRBJ1-2; tentative D call: TRBD1 (6 bases). Germline V gene data show CDR1 as SQVTM and CDR2 as ANQGSEA. There are 12 residues in the CDR3. The CDR3 loop is CSALSTGTGYTF. As DNA, the CDR3 is TGCAGTGCCCTCTCTACAGGGACCGGCTACACCTTC.

This clone was picked up a small number of times. The V gene is TRBV11-2, the J gene TRBJ2-2; the match to TRBD2 covers 8 bases. V gave up 2 bases and J gave up 6 bases; unmatched junction bases: 11. Germline V CDR1 and CDR2: SGHAT, FQNNGV. This CDR3 comprises 17 residues. Written as DNA, the CDR3 is TGTGCCAGCAGCTTATACTCAGCGGGAGTCGGCGCCGGGGAGCTGTTTTTT. Its translation: CASSLYSAGVGAGELFF.

The rearrangement joins TRBV7-3 to TRBJ2-1; 10 bases are a match to TRBD2. Trimming took 0 bases from V and 12 from J; bases not matched to a gene: 8. This CDR3 contains 15 residues. Germline loops: CDR1 SGHTA, CDR2 FQGTGA. CDR3 protein: CASSLTPSGRAGQFF. For the CDR3, the DNA is TGTGCCAGCAGCTTAACACCCAGCGGGAGGGCCGGGCAGTTCTTC.

This chain links TRBV6-1 with TRBJ1-5; D is unclear. The CDR3 consists of 12 residues. Trimming removed 4 bases from V and 5 bases from J, with 6 bases in between. CDR1 is MNHNS, CDR2 SASEGT, per germline. CDR3 residues: CASSGNHQPQHF. The CDR3 DNA is TGTGCCAGCAGTGGAAACCATCAGCCCCAGCATTTT.

V usage is TRBV5-6 and J usage is TRBJ2-5; 8 nucleotides match TRBD1. The DNA end is a closer match to TRBJ2-7, so the J assignment may be wrong. Germline V gene sequence: CDR1 SGHDT, CDR2 YYEEEE. The CDR3 runs 16 residues. The CDR3 sequence is CASSLGAGGIVYEQYF. The CDR3 nucleotides are TGTGCCAGCAGCTTAGGGGCAGGGGGCATAGTCTACGAGCAGTACTTC.

The rearrangement joins TRBV19 to TRBJ2-2; no clear D gene. The CDR3 is 14 residues long. Trimming removed 1 base from V and 1 base from J, with 4 bases in between. The germline V gene encodes CDR1 LNHDA and CDR2 SQIVND (reference sequence). Here the CDR3 reads CASSIGGNTGELFF. The CDR3 DNA reads as TGTGCCAGTAGTATAGGTGGGAACACCGGGGAGCTGTTTTTT.

The chain recombines TRBV4-1 with TRBJ2-7; either TRBD1 or TRBD2 may supply D (5 bases each). Per germline, CDR1 MGHRA and CDR2 YSYEKL. The CDR3 runs to 16 residues. V was cut by 0 bases and J by 0 bases, with 12 bases left in between. CDR3 DNA: TGCGCCAGCAGCCAAGATTGGCCTGGGGGCTCCTACGAGCAGTACTTC. As protein: CASSQDWPGGSYEQYF.

This CDR3 reads CASSSLYRGSYNEQFF. In nucleotides, the CDR3 is TGTGCCAGCAGTTCACTTTACAGGGGTTCCTACAATGAGCAGTTCTTC. The rearrangement uses TRBV28 and TRBJ2-1; 7 bases align to TRBD1. V gave up 4 bases and J gave up 1 base; unmatched junction bases: 7. The CDR3 covers 16 residues. The germline V gene has CDR1 MDHEN and CDR2 SYDVKM.